At least ten counts were recorded for the clone carrying this T cell receptor (beta chain). This entry belongs to a study of T-cell reconstitution after alpha-beta-depleted transplantation in children. Unique molecular identifiers were built into the TCRbeta library. Via MiXCR, TCRdb re-called the PCR reads, giving one row per CDR3 protein. This table has 200,000 to 250,000 distinct CDR3 sequences, less than 9% appearing once. This TCR was sampled from a male patient aged 10 to 17 who had a stem cell transplant for acute lymphoblastic leukemia, so the T cells may come from the graft donor. Here the sequenced sample was PBMCs, mostly from graft donor cells, taken 180 days after TCRalphabeta/CD19-depleted stem cell transplant.

CDR3 amino acids: CASSLYWRGAGAFF. Written as DNA, the CDR3 is TGTGCCAGCAGCTTATATTGGCGGGGGGCGGGAGCTTTCTTT. This chain links TRBV7-2 with TRBJ1-1; TRBD1 might be the D (6 bases). The CDR3 consists of 14 residues. Per germline, CDR1 SGHTA and CDR2 FQGNSA. V dropped 2 bases and J dropped 10 bases, with 17 bases sitting between them.